The clone carrying this TCR beta chain was seen a single time. Its antigen remains unknown. The CDR3 extends over 14 amino acids. Trimming pared 3 bases from V and 1 base from J, leaving 10 bases between. Germline CDR1 reads DFQATT; CDR2 reads SNEGSKA (reference sequence). These data originate in a study of post-analysis software for immune sequencing data. Study context: Included courses were relapsing-remitting and secondary progressive multiple sclerosis; progressive-relapsing multiple sclerosis was also included.

Incorporated into the TCR beta cDNA libraries were unique molecular identifiers, which served to reduce PCR and sequencing biases. T cells, about 0.95 to 10 million of them, yielded roughly 470,000 cDNA molecules. MiXCR, applied by TCRdb to the PCR reads, yields one record per CDR3 protein. Of 700,000 to 900,000 distinct CDR3 sequences listed, around 46% were seen once; the top ten hold 4.9%. Broader study findings: Analysis by F measure revealed that same-batch samples clustered strongly together. With TRBV5-6, TRBV5-1 and TRBV20-1 included, about 5 TRBV segments were more frequent in patients than in controls.

This TCR derives from a girl under 18 with multiple sclerosis. This sequence joins TRBV20-1 and TRBJ1-5; D is perhaps TRBD1 (5 bases). The sequencing sample was made of blood. The CDR3 coding sequence is TGCAGTGCTAGTGTGGACACCAGCAATCAGCCCCAGCATTTT. Its translation is CSASVDTSNQPQHF.